The 7 T cell receptor beta chains presented below share a single source sample, sequenced in a study of T cell repertoires in cytomegalovirus infection. These receptors have no known antigen. TCRdb fed the reads into MiXCR, producing one record per CDR3 protein. The sample shows 830,000 or so distinct CDR3 sequences, roughly 33% of them seen only once. The sequenced sample was cultured CD8+ T cells from PBMCs, obtained from culture after CMV antigen stimulation. The receptors derive from a human donor in good health (CMV status not recorded). Some clones in this sample may be carry-over from other donors' samples.

This clonotype was counted at least ten times. This sequence joins TRBV7-6 and TRBJ2-6, with D tentatively TRBD2 (6 bases). This CDR3 has 15 amino acids. V lost 4 bases to trimming and J lost 1 base, with 8 bases between them. Germline V gene sequence: CDR1 SGHVS, CDR2 FNYEAQ. The CDR3 sequence is CASSWGLSGANVLTF. The DNA of the CDR3 is TGTGCCAGCAGCTGGGGACTTTCTGGGGCCAACGTCCTGACTTTC.

The chain combines TRBV28 with TRBJ2-2, with D tentatively TRBD2 (7 bases). This CDR3 has 17 amino acids. Germline assignment: CDR1 MDHEN and CDR2 SYDVKM. Trimming took off 3 bases at V and 1 base at J, with 15 bases between the two ends. The CDR3 is CASSFLAGALNTGELFF. The CDR3 DNA reads as TGTGCCAGCAGTTTTCTGGCGGGGGCCCTGAACACCGGGGAGCTGTTTTTT. The whole variable domain, remainder taken from reference TRBV28 and TRBJ2-2, is DVKVTQSSRYLVKRTGEKVFLECVQDMDHENMFWYRQDPGLGLRLIYFSYDVKMKEKGDIPEGYSVSREKKERFSLILESASTNQTSMYLCASSFLAGALNTGELFFGEGSRLTVL.

This clonotype was observed a handful of times. The chain is built from TRBV7-6 and TRBJ2-5, with D possibly being TRBD2 (6 bases). V lost 1 base to trimming and J lost 2 bases, with 11 bases between them. Germline V gene sequence: CDR1 SGHVS, CDR2 FNYEAQ. This CDR3 is 15 amino acids long. CDR3 amino acids: CASSLVVGGQETQYF. In DNA, the CDR3 is TGTGCCAGCAGCTTAGTCGTCGGGGGTCAAGAGACCCAGTACTTC.

The gene calls are TRBV20-1 and TRBJ2-7; possibly TRBD1 for D (6 bases). Germline-derived CDR1 and CDR2 are DFQATT and SNEGSKA (reference sequence). This CDR3 has 15 amino acids. The germline V and J ends were trimmed by 1 base and 2 bases, with 15 bases remaining between them. CDR3: CSARGSRGLAYEQYF. The CDR3 coding sequence is TGCAGTGCTAGAGGAAGCAGGGGATTGGCCTACGAGCAGTACTTC.

This clonotype was detected only a few times. This chain joins TRBV27 and TRBJ2-1; a possible D gene is TRBD2 (6 bases). V was pared by 2 bases and J by 8 bases, with 13 bases between. This CDR3 spans 14 amino acids. The germline CDR1 and CDR2 sequences are MNHEY and SMNVEV (reference sequence). The CDR3 loop reads CASSLTRWGDEQFF. CDR3 DNA: TGTGCCAGCAGTTTAACCCGGTGGGGGGATGAGCAGTTCTTC.

The chain recombines TRBV4-2 with TRBJ2-7, with a weak D call TRBD1 (6 bases). The CDR3 is made up of 16 amino acids. Per the germline V gene, CDR1 is LGHNA and CDR2 is YNFKEQ. Trimming took 3 bases from V and 5 from J, leaving 20 bases between them. In DNA form, the CDR3 reads TGTGCCAGCAGCCATTATACGGGACATCAACTCCACGAGCAGTACTTC. Translating gives CASSHYTGHQLHEQYF.

This clonotype was counted only a few times. The chain employs TRBV12-3 or TRBV12-4 and TRBJ1-2, with unresolved D. V lost 3 bases and J lost 1, with 15 bases in between. The CDR3 has 16 amino acids. The DNA of the CDR3 is TGTGCCAGCAGTTTTACCCCGGGAACCTATAACTATGGCTACACCTTC. It yields the protein CASSFTPGTYNYGYTF.